This T cell receptor beta chain derives from a study of T cells in Graves' hyperthyroidism and ophthalmopathy (dated by TCRdb to between 2018 and 2021). In terms of the full investigation: Peripheral blood was collected at initial diagnosis, before any treatment. Whether ophthalmopathy could be predicted prospectively was tested in an independent validation cohort made up of 18 to 20 hyperthyroidism patients plus 17 patients who later progressed to ophthalmopathy. TCR V-J signatures able to tell the groups apart were searched for in a discovery cohort of around 95 patients, of whom about 40 had Graves' ophthalmopathy and roughly 58 had stable Graves' hyperthyroidism. In addition, the study compared T-cell repertoires in thyroid tissue and in blood from several Graves' hyperthyroidism patients. The approximately 90 discovery patients were randomly split 7:3 into training and test sets. According to the paper, TCR Vbeta CDR3 sequencing was carried out on around 140 peripheral blood samples, which came from 40 to 45 ophthalmopathy, some 73 hyperthyroidism and approximately 17 progressor patients. After sampling, hyperthyroidism patients received methimazole starting at 30 mg daily, and ophthalmopathy patients received high-dose intravenous methylprednisolone.

Moderately to severely active disease, a Clinical Activity Score of at least 3, a NOSPECS grade of at least 4, and a duration under 3 months were present in ophthalmopathy patients. Patients with uncontrolled infections, other autoimmune diseases, pregnancy or lactation were excluded. Diagnoses were based on clinical symptoms, serum thyroxine and TRAb, thyroid ultrasound and orbital computed tomography. Ficoll-Paque density gradient centrifugation was used to isolate PBMCs from 9.5 to 10 ml of fresh peripheral blood. Total RNA was extracted with Trizol reagent, and quality was checked on an Agilent 2100 Bioanalyzer. The TCR beta CDR3 regions were amplified from the RNA transcripts. The first round of RT-PCR for the TCR CDR3 was performed with the HTBI primer set and the Qiagen OneStep RT-PCR kit. Libraries were constructed in a second round of multiplex PCR, after which size selection and purification were carried out. Libraries were sequenced paired-end with 100 bp reads on an Illumina HiSeq2000. Under the source paper's analysis protocol: Raw data were processed with SOAPnuke, discarding reads with adapters, uncalled bases, mean Phred below 15, or no exact constant-primer or identifier match. High-quality paired reads were merged using COPE v1.2.5, and each unique nucleotide sequence was defined as a clonotype. MiTCR v1.1 was used to align clonotypes to the IMGT TRBV, TRBD and TRBJ reference segments. Analysis was restricted to V-J combinations with a frequency above 0.0001, which covered roughly 99% of repertoires. The TCS score was defined as F50 (clonal expansion) divided by E x V (chaos), with BLOSUM62-based TCRdist calculated between CDR3 peptides within each V-J. Welch's t-statistics and random forest reduced several hundred V-J features to 10 to 15, which were used in a naive Bayes classifier (R e1071). The raw public data were reprocessed by TCRdb itself: fastp quality trimming at Q25, MiXCR clonotype calling, in-frame beta chains only. Merged by CDR3 protein, the rows form single entries marked with the most common genes and DNA. V and J calls and clone size were set by TCRdb, not the authors. The table for this sample lists over 500,000 distinct CDR3 sequences; more than 15% of them were counted only once. 17% of the sample goes to the ten largest clones.

The investigation overall reported the following: Blood samples also contained most of the expanded thyroid clonotypes (frequency above 0.001), which suggests that blood repertoires may reflect thyroid immune responses. A model built on a 13 V-J signature distinguished ophthalmopathy from stable hyperthyroidism, reaching 85% to 90% sensitivity and approximately 83% specificity in cross-validation and 80%/75% in testing. No statistical method was used to set the sample size in advance, and investigators knew the group allocation. In validation, the model predicted progression to ophthalmopathy with just under 71% sensitivity and 72% to 85% specificity, a median of roughly seven months before onset.

The sample holds many counts of this clonotype. Its antigen has not been determined. Base qualities are not at hand, and no much larger clone is one base apart. The germline V end is reduced by 5 bases and the J end by 4 bases; junction bases left unmatched: 9. The CDR3 holds 15 amino acids from the cysteine to the phenylalanine. Here the CDR3 DNA is all that survives: 45 bases in frame from base 1. From the germline V gene, CDR1 is SGHAT and CDR2 is FQNNGV. This clonotype was obtained from a woman between 18 and 29 years old with Graves' ophthalmopathy. Sequences were obtained from blood. The chain was built from TRBV11-2 and TRBJ1-1; 8 central nucleotides agree with TRBD1. The CDR3 loop reads CASSPLDRVGTEAFF. The DNA is as follows: TGTGCCAGCAGCCCCTTGGACAGGGTAGGCACTGAAGCTTTCTTT.